The 32 T cell receptor beta chains given below trace back to one sample, sequenced in a study of OX40 agonist ivuxolimab in advanced cancers. Clones were read by immunoSEQ multiplex PCR, and TCRdb kept only the in-frame ones, dropping some. This sample has 25,000 to 40,000 clones, with roughly 82% found just once. The specimen was CD4+ or CD8+ T cells sorted from blood, collected in a trial of the OX40 agonist ivuxolimab. These receptors originate from an adult with an advanced solid tumor such as melanoma, head and neck, liver or kidney cancer.

The CDR3 loop reads CASSQDGDSGGALYEQYF. The CDR3, as DNA: TGTGCCAGCAGCCAAGATGGGGACAGCGGGGGGGCCCTCTACGAGCAGTACTTC. The chain couples TRBV4-2 to TRBJ2-7; 10 bases line up with TRBD2. V lost 0 bases, J lost 3 bases, and 11 bases stayed unmatched. The CDR3 sequence is 18 residues long. Germline CDR1 LGHNA, CDR2 YNFKEQ.

The rearrangement joins TRBV5-1 to TRBJ2-1, with D possibly being TRBD2 (6 bases). The CDR3 extends over 16 amino acids. V was shortened by 4 bases and J by 0 bases, with 14 bases between the two germline ends. Germline V lookup: CDR1 SGHRS, CDR2 YFSETQ. The CDR3 sequence is CASSPLPGGSYNEQFF. The CDR3 nucleotides read TGCGCCAGCAGCCCCCTCCCCGGGGGCTCCTACAATGAGCAGTTCTTC.

The chain is built from TRBV6-6 and TRBJ1-6, with D possibly matching TRBD1 (6 bases). The CDR3 loop spans 16 amino acids. Germline CDR1 MNHNY, CDR2 SVGAGI (reference sequence). Trimming took 6 bases from V and 5 from J, leaving 17 bases between them. The CDR3 reads CASSNGGTGNNSPLHF. CDR3 coding DNA: TGTGCCAGCAGCAACGGGGGTACAGGGAATAATTCACCCCTCCACTTT.

The rearrangement joins TRBV5-8 to TRBJ2-7; D ambiguous. The germline V and J ends were trimmed by 3 bases and 4 bases, with 5 bases remaining between them. The CDR3 spans 11 residues. Germline loops: CDR1 SGHTS, CDR2 YDEGEE. CDR3 sequence reads: CASSSAYEQYF. CDR3 DNA sequence: TGTGCCAGCAGCTCTGCTTACGAGCAGTACTTC. The variable domain in full, completed from reference TRBV5-8 and TRBJ2-7, reads EAGVTQSPTHLIKTRGQQATLRCSPISGHTSVYWYQQALGLGLQFLLWYDEGEERNRGNFPPRFSGRQFPNYSSELNVNALELEDSALYLCASSSAYEQYFGPGTRLTVT.

This clone was seen once. V is TRBV11-2 and J is TRBJ2-7, with D possibly TRBD1 on 6 matching bases. V lost 5 bases and J 4 bases, leaving 15 bases between the germline ends. The CDR3 loop spans 14 amino acids. Germline CDR1 is SGHAT and CDR2 is FQNNGV. The CDR3 DNA reads as TGTGCCAGCAGCCACCTCGGGACACAATACGAGCAGTACTTC. It encodes CASSHLGTQYEQYF.

This clone was recorded only once. This chain uses TRBV4-3 with TRBJ2-1, with 9 bases aligning to TRBD1. The CDR3 runs to 15 residues. CDR1 is LGHNA, CDR2 YSLEER, per germline. Trimming removed 3 bases from V and 1 base from J; junction bases left unmatched: 1. In nucleotides, the CDR3 is TGCGCCAGCAGCCAGGACAGGGGATCCTACAATGAGCAGTTCTTC. Protein sequence: CASSQDRGSYNEQFF.

This sequence joins TRBV28 and TRBJ1-2, with D hard to call. This CDR3 is built from 14 residues. Trimming removed 3 bases from V and 8 bases from J, with 16 bases in between. The germline gives CDR1 MDHEN, CDR2 SYDVKM. This chain's CDR3 is CASSLSGRLGGYTF. CDR3 DNA sequence: TGTGCCAGCAGTTTGAGTGGCAGGCTTGGAGGCTACACCTTC.

This chain links TRBV7-2 with TRBJ1-2; unclear D gene. The CDR3 sequence is 11 residues long. Germline V gene data show CDR1 as SGHTA and CDR2 as FQGNSA. V lost 1 base and J 7 bases, leaving 4 bases between the germline ends. The CDR3 DNA follows: TGTGCCAGCAGCTTAGGGGGTGGCTACACCTTC. This translates into CASSLGGGYTF. Drawing the rest from reference TRBV7-2 and TRBJ1-2, the complete variable domain is GAGVSQSPSNKVTEKGKDVELRCDPISGHTALYWYRQSLGQGLEFLIYFQGNSAPDKSGLPSDRFSAERTGGSVSTLTIQRTQQEDSAVYLCASSLGGGYTFGSGTRLTVV.

The chain combines TRBV5-6 with TRBJ1-1, with a possible D match to TRBD1 (6 bases). The germline V gene encodes CDR1 SGHDT and CDR2 YYEEEE. The CDR3 is 16 amino acids. Trimming cost V 0 bases and J 2 bases, with 14 bases left between them. CDR3 sequence reads: CASSLEGGRYNTEAFF. The CDR3 coding sequence is TGTGCCAGCAGCTTGGAGGGGGGTCGGTACAACACTGAAGCTTTCTTT.

The chain links TRBV5-1 to TRBJ1-1; 12 bases match TRBD1. The CDR3 runs 14 residues. Trimming cost V 5 bases and J 3 bases; bases outside gene matches: 2. Germline lookup yields CDR1 SGHRS and CDR2 YFSETQ. The DNA of the CDR3 is TGCGCCAGCAGTTGGGACAGGGGGCACACTGAAGCTTTCTTT. Protein: CASSWDRGHTEAFF.

V gene TRBV7-3 combines with J gene TRBJ2-1; 16 bases fit TRBD2. The J segment lost 9 bases and the V segment lost 4 bases, leaving 6 bases of the junction unmatched. The CDR3 totals 16 residues. Per the germline V gene, CDR1 is SGHTA and CDR2 is FQGTGA. The CDR3 DNA sequence: TGTGCCAGCAGCTCCGGGACTAGCGGGGGGGCGGCTGAGCAGTTCTTC. Amino acids: CASSSGTSGGAAEQFF.

The CDR3 sequence is CASSLTVGAVTDTQYF. CDR3 bases: TGTGCCAGCAGCTTAACTGTGGGGGCCGTCACAGATACGCAGTATTTT. The chain recombines TRBV7-3 with TRBJ2-3; D may be TRBD1 (6 bases). Trimming left V 0 bases short and J 2 bases short, with 12 bases between. CDR3 length: 16 amino acids. The V gene's germline CDR1 is SGHTA and CDR2 FQGTGA.

The chain recombines TRBV19 with TRBJ2-7; TRBD1 is a possible D gene (7 bases). The CDR3 spans 14 residues. Germline CDR1 is LNHDA and CDR2 is SQIVND (reference sequence). V was trimmed by 9 bases and J by 1 base, leaving 16 bases between them. The CDR3 sequence: CASRQGGGSYEQYF. DNA for the CDR3: TGTGCCAGCCGACAGGGTGGAGGGTCCTACGAGCAGTACTTC.

This sequence joins TRBV15 and TRBJ2-1; D is perhaps TRBD2 (5 bases). Germline V gene data show CDR1 as LNHNV and CDR2 as YYDKDF (reference sequence). The CDR3 runs 15 residues. Trimming took off 3 bases at V and 4 bases at J, with 13 bases between the two ends. The CDR3 DNA reads TGTGCCACCAGCAGTTCTGGACGGGGTTACAATGAGCAGTTCTTC. Translated, it gives CATSSSGRGYNEQFF.

The CDR3 sequence: CATSRDRTDEQYF. The DNA for the CDR3 is TGTGCCACCAGCAGAGATCGGACAGACGAGCAGTACTTC. The chain recombines TRBV15 with TRBJ2-7; weak D call: TRBD1 (6 bases). The CDR3 consists of 13 residues. Germline values: CDR1 LNHNV, CDR2 YYDKDF (reference sequence). V shed 0 bases and J shed 5 bases, with 8 bases lying between them. The whole variable domain, filled in from reference TRBV15 and TRBJ2-7, reads DAMVIQNPRYQVTQFGKPVTLSCSQTLNHNVMYWYQQKSSQAPKLLFHYYDKDFNNEADTPDNFQSRRPNTSFCFLDIRSPGLGDTAMYLCATSRDRTDEQYFGPGTRLTVT.

The chain links TRBV28 to TRBJ1-2; the D gene is possibly TRBD1 (6 bases). The germline V gene has CDR1 MDHEN and CDR2 SYDVKM. The length of the CDR3 is 14 residues. Trimming pared 3 bases from V and 4 bases from J, leaving 12 bases between. The CDR3 is CASSFVRGVYGYTF. CDR3 coding DNA: TGTGCCAGCAGTTTCGTAAGGGGGGTCTATGGCTACACCTTC.

The CDR3 sequence is CASRSQEGGNQPQHF. The CDR3 nucleotides read TGTGCCAGCAGGTCTCAGGAGGGTGGCAATCAGCCCCAGCATTTT. The rearrangement links TRBV6-6 to TRBJ1-5; no firm D call. CDR3 size: 15 residues. Trimming took off 6 bases at V and 2 bases at J, with 14 bases between the two ends. Germline V gene lookup returns CDR1 MNHNY and CDR2 SVGAGI (reference sequence).

The rearrangement uses TRBV21-1 and TRBJ1-5; the tabulated D call, TRBD1, remains unverified against the DNA. TRBV21-1 has pseudogene status. The CDR3 sequence is 17 residues long. In DNA, the CDR3 is TGTGCCAGCAGCCGAAGGGGCGTTGAAACGGATAAACAGCCCCAGCATTTT. It codes for CASSRRGVETDKQPQHF.

The V gene is TRBV30, the J gene TRBJ2-2; the match to TRBD2 covers 14 bases. The CDR3 length is 15 residues. V was clipped by 2 bases and J by 9 bases; unmatched bases: 5. Per germline, CDR1 GTSNPN and CDR2 SVGIG (reference sequence). The CDR3 loop is CAWSRLAGGPRELFF. DNA of the CDR3: TGTGCCTGGAGTAGACTAGCGGGAGGGCCCCGGGAGCTGTTTTTT. Variable domain in full (rest from reference TRBV30 and TRBJ2-2): SQTIHQWPATLVQPVGSPLSLECTVEGTSNPNLYWYRQAAGRGLQLLFYSVGIGQISSEVPQNLSASRPQDRQFILSSKKLLLSDSGFYLCAWSRLAGGPRELFFGEGSRLTVL.

The V gene is TRBV6-5, the J gene TRBJ1-2, with 8 bases fitting TRBD1. After removal of 6 bases from V and 4 bases from J, the junction contained 10 bases not matched to a gene. The germline V gene encodes CDR1 MNHEY and CDR2 SVGAGI. CDR3 length equals 15 residues. CDR3 loop: CASSSRQGKGYGYTF. The CDR3 nucleotides are TGTGCCAGCAGCTCAAGACAGGGGAAAGGCTATGGCTACACCTTC.

This chain joins TRBV5-1 and TRBJ2-5; D might be TRBD1 (5 bases). Germline CDR1 is SGHRS and CDR2 is YFSETQ. V dropped 1 base and J dropped 4 bases, with 14 bases sitting between them. The CDR3 loop spans 15 amino acids. CDR3 coding DNA: TGCGCCAGCAGCTTGATCGCCCAGGGAAGAGAGACCCAGTACTTC. This translates into CASSLIAQGRETQYF.

The chain links TRBV19 to TRBJ1-3; 9 bases match TRBD1. The V gene end was trimmed by 3 bases and the J gene end by 6 bases; junction bases not matched to a gene: 9. This CDR3 contains 16 residues. Looked up from germline, CDR1 is LNHDA and CDR2 is SQIVND (reference sequence). Written as DNA, the CDR3 is TGTGCCAGTAGTATCCTCGGGACAGGGAGCCAAAACACCATATATTTT. Its translation is CASSILGTGSQNTIYF.

The chain links TRBV2 to TRBJ1-4, with 8 bases aligning to TRBD1. The V gene end was trimmed by 1 base and the J gene end by 8 bases; junction bases not matched to a gene: 6. This CDR3 is 15 amino acids long. The germline gives CDR1 SNHLY, CDR2 FYNNEI. The CDR3 DNA reads TGTGCCAGCAGTGAAGGAGGGACAGGTTACGAAAAACTGTTTTTT. Translation: CASSEGGTGYEKLFF. Together with reference TRBV2 and TRBJ1-4, the CDR3 gives the full variable domain: EPEVTQTPSHQVTQMGQEVILRCVPISNHLYFYWYRQILGQKVEFLVSFYNNEISEKSEIFDDQFSVERPDGSNFTLKIRSTKLEDSAMYFCASSEGGTGYEKLFFGSGTQLSVL.

The chain employs TRBV14 and TRBJ2-7, with D perhaps given as TRBD1 or TRBD2 (6 bases each). Between the trimmed V and J ends, which lost 4 bases and 6 bases, there was a span of 13 bases. Per germline, CDR1 SGHDN and CDR2 FVKESK. The CDR3 is 13 amino acids. The CDR3 spells CASSPPGGLEQYF. DNA for the CDR3: TGTGCCAGCAGCCCCCCCGGGGGCCTCGAGCAGTACTTC.

This clone was detected once. V usage is TRBV6-5 and J usage is TRBJ1-6; D is undetermined. The CDR3 is made up of 15 amino acids. In germline, CDR1 is MNHEY, CDR2 SVGAGI. Trimming took 2 bases from V and 5 from J, leaving 10 bases between them. CDR3 protein: CASSYRTYDNSPLHF. The CDR3 region has the DNA TGTGCCAGCAGTTACCGAACCTATGATAATTCACCCCTCCACTTT.

This sequence joins TRBV7-2 and TRBJ2-1; 7 bases are a match to TRBD2. This CDR3 contains 15 residues. Per the germline V gene, CDR1 is SGHTA and CDR2 is FQGNSA. V dropped 8 bases and J dropped 0; count of bases not matched to a gene: 7. Written as DNA, the CDR3 is TGTGCCAGCGTGCTGTGGGGGGGCTCCTACAATGAGCAGTTCTTC. This encodes CASVLWGGSYNEQFF.

This chain links TRBV20-1 with TRBJ1-2; D is possibly TRBD1 (5 bases). The germline V gene encodes CDR1 DFQATT and CDR2 SNEGSKA (reference sequence). The CDR3 extends over 11 amino acids. CDR3 sequence (DNA): TGCACCTCTGACAGCTCCCTTGGCTACACCTTC. Encoded protein: CTSDSSLGYTF.

The chain carries TRBV6-5 and TRBJ2-2, with TRBD1 as a possible D gene (5 bases). V shed 9 bases and J shed 0 bases, with 8 bases lying between them. The CDR3 loop spans 13 amino acids. From germline, CDR1 is MNHEY and CDR2 SVGAGI. CDR3 bases: TGTGCCAGTTACAGGACGAACACCGGGGAGCTGTTTTTT. It encodes CASYRTNTGELFF.

With regard to this clone: The junction departs from germline at one end; a sequencing error may be responsible. The V and J genes are TRBV20-1 and TRBJ1-1, with 7 bases lining up with TRBD1. From germline, CDR1 is DFQATT and CDR2 SNEGSKA (reference sequence). The CDR3 is made up of 11 amino acids. The DNA for the CDR3 is TGCACCTACAGGGGTCCCACTCAAGCTTTCTTT. The encoded protein is CTYRGPTQAFF.

This clone was recorded once. The chain combines TRBV2 with TRBJ2-3; no reliable D call. The CDR3 has 14 amino acids. The ends were cut back, 1 base at V and 0 bases at J, with 5 bases in the middle. The germline V gene has CDR1 SNHLY and CDR2 FYNNEI. The CDR3 sequence: CASSEGPSTDTQYF. CDR3 sequence (DNA): TGTGCCAGCAGTGAAGGGCCGAGCACAGATACGCAGTATTTT.

V usage is TRBV19 and J usage is TRBJ2-4; D remains ambiguous. V lost 3 bases, J lost 0 bases, and 9 bases lay in between. Germline CDR1 LNHDA, CDR2 SQIVND (reference sequence). This CDR3 has 15 residues. In DNA, the CDR3 is TGTGCCAGTAGTATGAGTCCACTAGCCAAAAACATTCAGTACTTC. This sequence encodes CASSMSPLAKNIQYF.

This rearrangement joins TRBV7-2 to TRBJ2-1; D call uncertain. The CDR3 extends over 12 amino acids. V gave up 3 bases and J gave up 7 bases, with 7 bases separating them. Germline loops: CDR1 SGHTA, CDR2 FQGNSA. The CDR3 is CASSFQQNEQFF. As DNA, the CDR3 is TGTGCCAGCAGCTTTCAACAAAATGAGCAGTTCTTC.